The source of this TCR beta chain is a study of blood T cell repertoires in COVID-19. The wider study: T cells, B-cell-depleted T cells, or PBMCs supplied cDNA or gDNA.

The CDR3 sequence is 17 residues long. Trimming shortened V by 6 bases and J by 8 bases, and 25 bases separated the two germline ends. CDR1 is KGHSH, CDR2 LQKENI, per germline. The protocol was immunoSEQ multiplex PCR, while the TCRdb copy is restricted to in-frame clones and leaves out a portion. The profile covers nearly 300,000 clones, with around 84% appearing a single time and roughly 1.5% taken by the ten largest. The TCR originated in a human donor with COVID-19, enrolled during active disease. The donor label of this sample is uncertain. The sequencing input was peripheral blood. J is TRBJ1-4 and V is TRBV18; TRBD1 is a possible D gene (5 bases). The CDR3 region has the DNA TGTGCCAGCTCCCCCAGGGCGCTTAAGCCTGGCCGGGAAAAACTGTTTTTT. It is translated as CASSPRALKPGREKLFF.